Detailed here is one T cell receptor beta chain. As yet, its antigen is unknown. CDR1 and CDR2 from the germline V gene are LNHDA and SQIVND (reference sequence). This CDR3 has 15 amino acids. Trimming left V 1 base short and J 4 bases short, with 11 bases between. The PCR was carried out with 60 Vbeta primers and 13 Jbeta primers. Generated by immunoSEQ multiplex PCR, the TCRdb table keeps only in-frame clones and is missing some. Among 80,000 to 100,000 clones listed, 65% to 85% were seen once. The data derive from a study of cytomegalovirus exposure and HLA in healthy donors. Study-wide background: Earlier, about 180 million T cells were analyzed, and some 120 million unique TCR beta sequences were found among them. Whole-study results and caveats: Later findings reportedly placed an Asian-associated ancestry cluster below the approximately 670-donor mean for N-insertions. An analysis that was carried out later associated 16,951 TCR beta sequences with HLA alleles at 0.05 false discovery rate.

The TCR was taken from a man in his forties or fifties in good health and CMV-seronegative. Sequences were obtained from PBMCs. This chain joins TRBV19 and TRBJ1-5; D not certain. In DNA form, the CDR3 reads TGTGCCAGTAGTATAGTAAACAGTATTAATCAGCCCCAGCATTTT. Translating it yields CASSIVNSINQPQHF.